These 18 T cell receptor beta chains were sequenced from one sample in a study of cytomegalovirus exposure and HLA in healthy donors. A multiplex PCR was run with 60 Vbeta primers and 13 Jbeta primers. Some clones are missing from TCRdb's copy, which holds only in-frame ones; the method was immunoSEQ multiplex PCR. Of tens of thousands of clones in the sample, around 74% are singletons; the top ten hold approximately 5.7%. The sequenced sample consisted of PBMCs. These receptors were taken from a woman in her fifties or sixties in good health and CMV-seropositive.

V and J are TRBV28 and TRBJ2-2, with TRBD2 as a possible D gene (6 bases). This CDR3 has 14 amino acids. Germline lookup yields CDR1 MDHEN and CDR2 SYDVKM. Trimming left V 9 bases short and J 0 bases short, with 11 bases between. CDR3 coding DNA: TGTGCCAGTGGACGCGGGGCGAACACCGGGGAGCTGTTTTTT. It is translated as CASGRGANTGELFF. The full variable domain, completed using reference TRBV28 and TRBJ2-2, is DVKVTQSSRYLVKRTGEKVFLECVQDMDHENMFWYRQDPGLGLRLIYFSYDVKMKEKGDIPEGYSVSREKKERFSLILESASTNQTSMYLCASGRGANTGELFFGEGSRLTVL.

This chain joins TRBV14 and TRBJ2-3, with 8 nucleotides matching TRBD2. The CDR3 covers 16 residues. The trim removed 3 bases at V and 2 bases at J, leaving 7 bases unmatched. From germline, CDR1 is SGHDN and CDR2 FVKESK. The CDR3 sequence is CASSQPTSGLTDTQYF. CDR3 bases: TGTGCCAGCAGCCAGCCAACTAGCGGACTCACAGATACGCAGTATTTT.

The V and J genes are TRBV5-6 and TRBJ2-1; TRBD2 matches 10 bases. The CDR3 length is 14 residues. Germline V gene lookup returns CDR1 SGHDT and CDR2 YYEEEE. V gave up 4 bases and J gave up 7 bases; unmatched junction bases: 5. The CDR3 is CASSERGGGNEQFF. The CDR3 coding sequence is TGTGCCAGCAGCGAGCGGGGGGGTGGGAATGAGCAGTTCTTC. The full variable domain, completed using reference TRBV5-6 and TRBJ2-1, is DAGVTQSPTHLIKTRGQQVTLRCSPKSGHDTVSWYQQALGQGPQFIFQYYEEEERQRGNFPDRFSGHQFPNYSSELNVNALLLGDSALYLCASSERGGGNEQFFGPGTRLTVL.

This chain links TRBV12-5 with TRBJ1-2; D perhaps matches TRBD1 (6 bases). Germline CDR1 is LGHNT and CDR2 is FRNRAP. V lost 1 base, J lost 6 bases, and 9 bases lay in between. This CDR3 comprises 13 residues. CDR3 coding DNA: TGTGCTAGTGGTTTGGAGACAGGACATGGCTACACCTTC. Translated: CASGLETGHGYTF.

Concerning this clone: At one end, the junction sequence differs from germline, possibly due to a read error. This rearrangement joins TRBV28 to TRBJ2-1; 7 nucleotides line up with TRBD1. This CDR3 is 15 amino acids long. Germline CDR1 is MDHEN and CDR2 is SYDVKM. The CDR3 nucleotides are TGTGCCACCAGTCGGACAGGAAGCTCCTACAATGAGCAGTTCTTC. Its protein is CATSRTGSSYNEQFF.

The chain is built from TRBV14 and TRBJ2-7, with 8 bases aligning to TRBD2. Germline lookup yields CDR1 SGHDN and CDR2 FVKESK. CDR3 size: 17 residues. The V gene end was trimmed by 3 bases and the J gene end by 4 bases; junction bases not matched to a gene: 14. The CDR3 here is CASSQGWGLAGNYEQYF. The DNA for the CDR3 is TGTGCCAGCAGCCAGGGCTGGGGGCTAGCGGGCAATTACGAGCAGTACTTC.

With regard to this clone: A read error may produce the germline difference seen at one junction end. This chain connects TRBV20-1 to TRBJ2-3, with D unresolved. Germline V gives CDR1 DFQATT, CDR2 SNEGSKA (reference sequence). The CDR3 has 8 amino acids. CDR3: CSARFGLF. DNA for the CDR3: TGCAGTGCTAGGTTTGGCCTTTTT.

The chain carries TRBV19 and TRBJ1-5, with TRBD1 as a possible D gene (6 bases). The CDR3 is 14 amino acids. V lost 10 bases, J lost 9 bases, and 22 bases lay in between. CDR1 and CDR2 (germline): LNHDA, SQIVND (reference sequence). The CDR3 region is CATREGGSRRPQHF. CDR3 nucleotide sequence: TGTGCCACCCGTGAGGGGGGGTCTCGTCGGCCCCAGCATTTT.

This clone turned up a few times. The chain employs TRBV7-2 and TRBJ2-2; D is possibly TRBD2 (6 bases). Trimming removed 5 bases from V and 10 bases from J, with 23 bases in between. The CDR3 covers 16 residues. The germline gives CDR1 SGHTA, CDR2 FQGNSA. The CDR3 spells CASSVTWGGAGLELFF. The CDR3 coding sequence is TGTGCCAGCAGCGTCACGTGGGGAGGAGCGGGTCTGGAGCTGTTTTTT.

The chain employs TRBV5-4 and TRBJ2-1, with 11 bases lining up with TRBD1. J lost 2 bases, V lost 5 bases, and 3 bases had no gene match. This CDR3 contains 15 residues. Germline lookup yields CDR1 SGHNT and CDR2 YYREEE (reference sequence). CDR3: CASSPGQGAYNEQFF. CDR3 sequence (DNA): TGTGCCAGCAGTCCGGGACAGGGGGCCTACAATGAGCAGTTCTTC.

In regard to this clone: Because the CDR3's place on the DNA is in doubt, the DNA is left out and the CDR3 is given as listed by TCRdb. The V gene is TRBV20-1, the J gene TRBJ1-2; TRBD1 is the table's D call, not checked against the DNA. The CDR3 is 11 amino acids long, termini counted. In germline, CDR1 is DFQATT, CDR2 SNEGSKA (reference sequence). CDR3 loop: CSARVAGGNTF.

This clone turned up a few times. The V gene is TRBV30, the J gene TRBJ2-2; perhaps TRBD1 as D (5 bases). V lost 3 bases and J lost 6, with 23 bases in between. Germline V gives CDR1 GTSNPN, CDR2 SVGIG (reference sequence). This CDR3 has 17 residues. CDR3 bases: TGTGCCTGGAGAGCCCAGGGCCACTTCACCCCCGCCGGGGAGCTGTTTTTT. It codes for CAWRAQGHFTPAGELFF.

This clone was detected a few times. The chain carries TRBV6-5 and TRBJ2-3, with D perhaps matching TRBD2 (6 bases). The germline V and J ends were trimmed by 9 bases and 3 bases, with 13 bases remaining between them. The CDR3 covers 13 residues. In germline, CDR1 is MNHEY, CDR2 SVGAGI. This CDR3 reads CASSIAETDTQYF. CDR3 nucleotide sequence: TGTGCCAGTAGCATAGCGGAGACAGATACGCAGTATTTT.

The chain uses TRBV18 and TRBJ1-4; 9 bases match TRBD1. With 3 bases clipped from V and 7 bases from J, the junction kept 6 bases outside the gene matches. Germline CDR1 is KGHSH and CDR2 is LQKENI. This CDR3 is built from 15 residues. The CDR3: CASSPRTGVSEKLFF. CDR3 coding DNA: TGTGCCAGCTCACCTCGGACAGGGGTGAGTGAAAAACTGTTTTTT.

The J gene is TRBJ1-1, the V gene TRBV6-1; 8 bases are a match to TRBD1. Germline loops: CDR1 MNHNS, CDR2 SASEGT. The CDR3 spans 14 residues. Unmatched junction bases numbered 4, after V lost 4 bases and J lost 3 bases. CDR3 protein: CASSVQGGYTEAFF. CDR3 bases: TGTGCCAGCAGTGTACAGGGGGGTTACACTGAAGCTTTCTTT.

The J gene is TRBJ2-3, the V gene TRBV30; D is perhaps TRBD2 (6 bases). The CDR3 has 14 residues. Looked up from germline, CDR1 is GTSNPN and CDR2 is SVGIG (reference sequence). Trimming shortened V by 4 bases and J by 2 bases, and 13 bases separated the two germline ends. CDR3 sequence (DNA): TGTGCCTGGAACCGGGACTTTCACACAGATACGCAGTATTTT. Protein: CAWNRDFHTDTQYF.

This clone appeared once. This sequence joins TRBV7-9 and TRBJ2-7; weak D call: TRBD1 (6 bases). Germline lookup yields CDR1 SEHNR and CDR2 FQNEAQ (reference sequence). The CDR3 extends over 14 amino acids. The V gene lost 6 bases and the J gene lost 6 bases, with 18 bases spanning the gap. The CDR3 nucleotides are TGTGCCAGCAGTCCGAGGGGGAGCGAATTCGAGCAGTACTTC. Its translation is CASSPRGSEFEQYF.

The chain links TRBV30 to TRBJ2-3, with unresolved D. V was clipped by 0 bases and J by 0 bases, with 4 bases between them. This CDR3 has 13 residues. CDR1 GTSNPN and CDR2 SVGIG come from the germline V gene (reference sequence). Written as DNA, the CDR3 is TGTGCCTGGAGTGTCACTAGCACAGATACGCAGTATTTT. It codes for CAWSVTSTDTQYF.